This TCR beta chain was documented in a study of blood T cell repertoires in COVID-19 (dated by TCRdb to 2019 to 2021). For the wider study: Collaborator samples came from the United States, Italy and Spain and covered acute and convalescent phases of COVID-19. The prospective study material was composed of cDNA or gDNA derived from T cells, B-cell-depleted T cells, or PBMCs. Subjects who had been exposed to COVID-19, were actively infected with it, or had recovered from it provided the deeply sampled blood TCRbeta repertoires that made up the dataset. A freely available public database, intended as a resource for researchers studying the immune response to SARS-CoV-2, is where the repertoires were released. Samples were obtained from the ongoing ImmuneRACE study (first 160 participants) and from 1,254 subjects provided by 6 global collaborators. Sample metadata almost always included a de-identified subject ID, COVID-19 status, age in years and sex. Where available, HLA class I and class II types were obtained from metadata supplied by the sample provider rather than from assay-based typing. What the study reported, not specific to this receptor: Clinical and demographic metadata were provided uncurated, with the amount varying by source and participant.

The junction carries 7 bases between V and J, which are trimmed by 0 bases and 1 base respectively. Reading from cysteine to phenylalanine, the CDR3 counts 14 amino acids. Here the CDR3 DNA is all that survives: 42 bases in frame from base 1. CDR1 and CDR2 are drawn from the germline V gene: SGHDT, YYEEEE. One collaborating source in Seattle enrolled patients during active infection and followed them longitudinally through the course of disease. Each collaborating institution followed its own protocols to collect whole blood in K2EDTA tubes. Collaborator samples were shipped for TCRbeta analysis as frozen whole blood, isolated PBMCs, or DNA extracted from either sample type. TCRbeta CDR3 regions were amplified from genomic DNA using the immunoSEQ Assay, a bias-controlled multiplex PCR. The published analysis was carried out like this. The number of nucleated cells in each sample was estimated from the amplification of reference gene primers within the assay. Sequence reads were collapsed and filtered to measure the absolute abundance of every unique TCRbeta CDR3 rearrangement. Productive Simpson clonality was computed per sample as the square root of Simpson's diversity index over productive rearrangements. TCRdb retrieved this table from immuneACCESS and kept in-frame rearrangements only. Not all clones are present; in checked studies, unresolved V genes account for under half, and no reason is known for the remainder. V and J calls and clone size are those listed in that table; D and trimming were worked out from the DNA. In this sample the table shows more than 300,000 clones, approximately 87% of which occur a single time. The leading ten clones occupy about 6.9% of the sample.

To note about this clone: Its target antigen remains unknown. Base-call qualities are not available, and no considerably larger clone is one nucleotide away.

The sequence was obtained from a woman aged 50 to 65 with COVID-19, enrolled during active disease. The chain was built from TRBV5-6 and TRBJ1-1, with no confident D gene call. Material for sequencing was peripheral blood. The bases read TGTGCCAGCAGCTTGGGGGCGGGGAACACTGAAGCTTTCTTT. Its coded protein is CASSLGAGNTEAFF. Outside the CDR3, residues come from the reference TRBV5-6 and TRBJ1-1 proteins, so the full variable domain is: DAGVTQSPTHLIKTRGQQVTLRCSPKSGHDTVSWYQQALGQGPQFIFQYYEEEERQRGNFPDRFSGHQFPNYSSELNVNALLLGDSALYLCASSLGAGNTEAFFGQGTRLTVV.